The sequence of this TCR beta chain was determined in a study of cytomegalovirus exposure and HLA in healthy donors. 13 Jbeta primers and 60 Vbeta primers were used for the PCR. This table comes from immunoSEQ multiplex PCR, and its TCRdb copy is limited to in-frame clones, with some not included. This sample has 90,000 to 95,000 clones; around 84% occur once, and the top ten carry 2% to 2.5%. Sampled while nominally healthy, donors likely had unrecorded immune exposures. With V trimmed by 8 bases and J by 2 bases, 11 bases remained unmatched. The CDR3 sequence is 16 residues long. Germline V gene lookup returns CDR1 SGHAT and CDR2 FQNNGV.

This receptor was obtained from a man aged 18 to 35 in good health and CMV-seronegative. The sequenced material came from PBMCs. This chain uses TRBV11-2 with TRBJ2-3, with TRBD2 matching 9 bases. The DNA for the CDR3 is TGTGCCAGCCTCCGTTCAAGCGGGGGGCCCACAGATACGCAGTATTTT. Its translation is CASLRSSGGPTDTQYF.